The clone carrying this T cell receptor (beta chain) turned up a few times. What it binds is unknown. The ends lost 0 bases at V and 3 bases at J; junction bases unmatched: 5. Per germline, CDR1 LNHNV and CDR2 YYDKDF (reference sequence). This CDR3 spans 15 amino acids. The data derive from a study of regulatory T cells in long-lasting Graves disease. For the study at large: Patients with persistent Graves' disease had over 5 years of antithyroid drugs and persistent TSH receptor antibodies.

Study conclusions and caveats: Study of thyroid tissue was not done, with only peripheral blood studied. Persistent patients shared more public clonotypes (fewer than 3,000) than newly diagnosed patients (over 900).

Construction of the TCR beta libraries employed iRepertoire HTBI primers in conjunction with Arm-PCR of CDR3 regions. TCRdb redid the calling of the multiplex PCR reads with MiXCR, one entry per CDR3 protein. Among roughly 400,000 distinct CDR3 sequences listed, around a fifth were seen once. As to time point: persistent/refractory GD, antithyroid drugs over 5 years with positive TRAb. PBMC RNA was the source of the TCR library. The starting material was peripheral blood mononuclear cells (PBMCs), obtained when the disease was refractory, from a patient treated with antithyroid drugs. The rearrangement links TRBV15 to TRBJ2-7; TRBD2 matches at 7 bases. This TCR came from a female donor with Graves disease. CDR3 sequence (DNA): TGTGCCACCAGCAGAGATATGGCGGGGGACTACGAGCAGTACTTC. Protein: CATSRDMAGDYEQYF.